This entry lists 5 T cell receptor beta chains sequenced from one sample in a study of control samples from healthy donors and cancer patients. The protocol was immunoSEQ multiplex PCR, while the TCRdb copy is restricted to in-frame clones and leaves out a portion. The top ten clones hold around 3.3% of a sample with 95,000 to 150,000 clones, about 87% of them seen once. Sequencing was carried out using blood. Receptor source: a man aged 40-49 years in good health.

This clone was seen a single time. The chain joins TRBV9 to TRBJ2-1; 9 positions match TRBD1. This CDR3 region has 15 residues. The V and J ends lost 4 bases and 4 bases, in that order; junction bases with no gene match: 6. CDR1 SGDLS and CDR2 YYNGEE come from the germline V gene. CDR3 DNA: TGTGCCAGCAGCATGTCCGGGACAGGGTACAATGAGCAGTTCTTC. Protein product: CASSMSGTGYNEQFF.

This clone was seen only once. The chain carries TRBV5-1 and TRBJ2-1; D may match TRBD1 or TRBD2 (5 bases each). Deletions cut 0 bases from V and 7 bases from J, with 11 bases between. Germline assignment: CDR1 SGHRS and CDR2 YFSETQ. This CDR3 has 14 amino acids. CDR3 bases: TGCGCCAGCAGCTTGGCCGGGACCACTAATGAGCAGTTCTTC. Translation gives CASSLAGTTNEQFF. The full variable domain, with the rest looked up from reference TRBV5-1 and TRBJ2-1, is KAGVTQTPRYLIKTRGQQVTLSCSPISGHRSVSWYQQTPGQGLQFLFEYFSETQRNKGNFPGRFSGRQFSNSRSEMNVSTLELGDSALYLCASSLAGTTNEQFFGPGTRLTVL.

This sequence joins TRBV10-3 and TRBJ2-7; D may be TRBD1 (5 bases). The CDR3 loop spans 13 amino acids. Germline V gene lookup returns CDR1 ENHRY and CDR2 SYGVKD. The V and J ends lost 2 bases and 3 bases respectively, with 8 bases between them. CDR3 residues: CAISERQGYEQYF. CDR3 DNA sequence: TGTGCCATCAGTGAGAGGCAGGGCTACGAGCAGTACTTC.

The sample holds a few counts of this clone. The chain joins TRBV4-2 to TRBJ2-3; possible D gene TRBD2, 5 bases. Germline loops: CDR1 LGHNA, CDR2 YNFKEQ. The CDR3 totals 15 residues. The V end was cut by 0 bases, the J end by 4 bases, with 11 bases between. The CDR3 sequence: CASSQDLGSPDTQYF. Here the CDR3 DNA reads TGTGCCAGCAGCCAAGATTTGGGGAGCCCAGATACGCAGTATTTT.

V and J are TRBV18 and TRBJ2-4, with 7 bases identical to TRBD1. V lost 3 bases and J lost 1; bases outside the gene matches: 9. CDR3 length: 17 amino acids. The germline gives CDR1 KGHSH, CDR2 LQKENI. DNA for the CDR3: TGTGCCAGCTCACCTTCGACAGGGTATGTGGCCAAAAACATTCAGTACTTC. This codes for CASSPSTGYVAKNIQYF.